These T cell receptor beta chains were read from a single sample in a study of response to subunit inactivated influenza vaccine. TCRdb redid the calling of the RT-PCR reads with MiXCR, one entry per CDR3 protein. The sample lists 610,000 or so distinct CDR3 sequences, about 14% occurring once. Sequencing used PBMCs from blood, obtained roughly 12 days after vaccination. The receptors originated from a man aged 50-60 years who received an inactivated influenza vaccine. CDR3s leave out the opening cysteine and the closing phenylalanine or tryptophan.

j_gene,v_gene,CDR3aa
TRBJ2-2,TRBV5-1,ASSLQGLGELF
TRBJ2-2,TRBV7-8,ASSIRDRPTGELF
TRBJ1-2,TRBV24-1,ATRDSLYGYT
TRBJ1-6,TRBV3-1,ASSQWAEPLH
TRBJ2-2,TRBV20-1,SASWDRGYTGELF
TRBJ2-6,TRBV20-1,SASMGGAGANVLT
TRBJ2-1,TRBV29-1,SVDGGRTYNEQF
TRBJ2-3,TRBV10-3,AIRSGTEGDTQY
TRBJ2-7,TRBV7-9,ASIPPRGIYEQY
TRBJ2-7,TRBV7-9,ASSLVRNEQY
TRBJ2-5,TRBV12-3/TRBV12-4,ASSRSSQETQY
TRBJ2-7,TRBV10-3,AISGDRHYEQY
TRBJ2-7,TRBV4-2,ASSQGQGAYEQY
TRBJ2-1,TRBV20-1,SVRDPGRNEQF
TRBJ2-4,TRBV9,ASSPGQPLAKNIQY
TRBJ1-1,TRBV29-1,SVDGGEGKGAEAF
TRBJ2-1,TRBV20-1,SARGLHGESYNEQF
TRBJ2-5,TRBV3-1,ASSQGTSGTQY
TRBJ2-7,TRBV5-1,ASSLGLDNYEQY
TRBJ2-2,TRBV5-6,ASSPRASNTGELF
TRBJ2-1,TRBV6-1,ASSTLDRRSYNEQF
TRBJ2-5,TRBV25-1,ASSRGSYPQY
TRBJ2-6,TRBV20-1,SAKNSPGANVLT
TRBJ2-1,TRBV28,ASRGRNSYNEQF